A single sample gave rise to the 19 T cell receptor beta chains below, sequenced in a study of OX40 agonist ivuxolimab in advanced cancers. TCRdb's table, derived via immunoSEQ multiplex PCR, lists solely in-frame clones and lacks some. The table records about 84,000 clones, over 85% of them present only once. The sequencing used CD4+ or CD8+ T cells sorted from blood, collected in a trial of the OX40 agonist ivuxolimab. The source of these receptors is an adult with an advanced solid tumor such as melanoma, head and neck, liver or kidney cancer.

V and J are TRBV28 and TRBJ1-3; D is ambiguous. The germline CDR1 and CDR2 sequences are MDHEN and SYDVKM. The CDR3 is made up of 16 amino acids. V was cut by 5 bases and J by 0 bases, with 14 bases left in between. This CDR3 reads CASSDPGGVSGNTIYF. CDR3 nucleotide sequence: TGTGCCAGCAGTGACCCCGGCGGGGTCTCTGGAAACACCATATATTTT.

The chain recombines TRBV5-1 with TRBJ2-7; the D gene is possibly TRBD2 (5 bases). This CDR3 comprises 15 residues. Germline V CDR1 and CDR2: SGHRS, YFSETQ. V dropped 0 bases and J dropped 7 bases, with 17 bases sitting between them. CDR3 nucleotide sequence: TGCGCCAGCAGCTTGGCACAACTCGCGGGTCGTGAGCAGTACTTC. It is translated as CASSLAQLAGREQYF.

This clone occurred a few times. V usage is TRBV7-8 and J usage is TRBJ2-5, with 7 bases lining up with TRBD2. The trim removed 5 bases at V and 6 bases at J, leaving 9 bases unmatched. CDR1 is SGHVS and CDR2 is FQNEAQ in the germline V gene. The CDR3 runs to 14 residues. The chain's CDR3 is CASSPAGGTKTQYF. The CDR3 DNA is TGTGCCAGCAGCCCGGCCGGGGGGACGAAGACCCAGTACTTC.

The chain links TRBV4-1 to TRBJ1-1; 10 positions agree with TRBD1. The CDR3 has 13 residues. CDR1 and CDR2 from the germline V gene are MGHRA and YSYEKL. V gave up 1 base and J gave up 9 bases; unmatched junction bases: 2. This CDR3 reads CASSQGGQGKAFF. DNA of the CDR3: TGCGCCAGCAGCCAAGGGGGACAGGGGAAAGCTTTCTTT.

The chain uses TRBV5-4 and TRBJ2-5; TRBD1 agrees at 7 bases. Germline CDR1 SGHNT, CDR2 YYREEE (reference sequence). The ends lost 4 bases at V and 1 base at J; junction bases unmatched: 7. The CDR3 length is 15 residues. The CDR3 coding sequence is TGTGCCAGCAGCCCGGGACAGAGGTTCCAAGAGACCCAGTACTTC. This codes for CASSPGQRFQETQYF.

The CDR3 region is CASSYRGQGNTEAFF. The CDR3 nucleotides are TGTGCCAGCAGTTACCGAGGACAGGGGAACACTGAAGCTTTCTTT. The chain couples TRBV6-5 to TRBJ1-1; 8 bases are a match to TRBD1. Germline-derived CDR1 and CDR2 are MNHEY and SVGAGI. J lost 1 base, V lost 2 bases, and 3 bases had no gene match. This CDR3 has 15 residues.

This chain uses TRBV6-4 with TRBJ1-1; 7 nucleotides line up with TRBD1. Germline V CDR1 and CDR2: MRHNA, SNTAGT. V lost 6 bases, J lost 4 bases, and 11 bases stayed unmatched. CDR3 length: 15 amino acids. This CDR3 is CASRIEDRFGTEAFF. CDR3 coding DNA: TGTGCCAGCAGGATTGAGGACAGGTTTGGCACTGAAGCTTTCTTT.

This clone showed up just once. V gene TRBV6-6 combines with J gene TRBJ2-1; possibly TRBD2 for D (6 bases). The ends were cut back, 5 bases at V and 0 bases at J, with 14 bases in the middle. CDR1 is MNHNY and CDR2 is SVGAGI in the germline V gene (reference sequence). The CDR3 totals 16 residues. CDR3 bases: TGTGCCAGCAGTCCCGGGACTTTTAACTCCTACAATGAGCAGTTCTTC. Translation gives CASSPGTFNSYNEQFF.

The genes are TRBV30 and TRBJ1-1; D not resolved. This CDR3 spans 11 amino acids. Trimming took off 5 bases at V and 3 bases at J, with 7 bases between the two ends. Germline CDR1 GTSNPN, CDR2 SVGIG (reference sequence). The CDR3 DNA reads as TGTGCCTGGTCCCAGGACACTGAAGCTTTCTTT. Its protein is CAWSQDTEAFF.

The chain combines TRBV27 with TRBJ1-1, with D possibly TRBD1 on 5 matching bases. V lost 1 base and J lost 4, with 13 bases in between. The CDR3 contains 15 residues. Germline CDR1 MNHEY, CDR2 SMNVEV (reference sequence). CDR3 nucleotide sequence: TGTGCCAGCAGTTTATTCGGCAGGGTGGGCACTGAAGCTTTCTTT. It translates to CASSLFGRVGTEAFF.

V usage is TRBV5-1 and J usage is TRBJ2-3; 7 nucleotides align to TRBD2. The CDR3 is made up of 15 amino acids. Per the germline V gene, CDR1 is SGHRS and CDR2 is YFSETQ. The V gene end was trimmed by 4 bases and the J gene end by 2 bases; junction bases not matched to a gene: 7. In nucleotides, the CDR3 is TGCGCCAGCAGCACAGAGCGGGGCCCCACAGATACGCAGTATTTT. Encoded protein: CASSTERGPTDTQYF.

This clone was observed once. The CDR3 DNA follows: TGTGCCAGCAGCTTCCGAGGGAGCGGGGGGTTTTACAATGAGCAGTTCTTC. Protein: CASSFRGSGGFYNEQFF. J is TRBJ2-1 and V is TRBV7-3; 9 bases agree with TRBD2. Trimming at V came to 3 bases and at J to 4 bases, leaving 10 bases not matched to a gene. The germline CDR1 and CDR2 sequences are SGHTA and FQGTGA. The CDR3 extends over 17 amino acids.

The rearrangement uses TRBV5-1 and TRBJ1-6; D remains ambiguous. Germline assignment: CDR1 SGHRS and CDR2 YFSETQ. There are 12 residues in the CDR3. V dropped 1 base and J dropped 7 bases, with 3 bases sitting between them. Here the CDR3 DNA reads TGCGCCAGCAGCTTGAACAATTCACCCCTCCACTTT. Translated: CASSLNNSPLHF.

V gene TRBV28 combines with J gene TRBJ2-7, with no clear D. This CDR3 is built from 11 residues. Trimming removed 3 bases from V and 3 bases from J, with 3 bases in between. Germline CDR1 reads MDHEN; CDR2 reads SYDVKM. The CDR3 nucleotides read TGTGCCAGCAGTTTTTACTACGAGCAGTACTTC. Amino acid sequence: CASSFYYEQYF. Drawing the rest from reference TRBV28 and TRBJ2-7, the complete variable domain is DVKVTQSSRYLVKRTGEKVFLECVQDMDHENMFWYRQDPGLGLRLIYFSYDVKMKEKGDIPEGYSVSREKKERFSLILESASTNQTSMYLCASSFYYEQYFGPGTRLTVT.

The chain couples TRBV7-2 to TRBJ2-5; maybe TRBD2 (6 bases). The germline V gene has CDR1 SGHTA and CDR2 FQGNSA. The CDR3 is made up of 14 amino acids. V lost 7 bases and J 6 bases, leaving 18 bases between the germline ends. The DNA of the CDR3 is TGTGCCAGCACCGATGGGGGGACGGTAAAGACCCAGTACTTC. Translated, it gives CASTDGGTVKTQYF.

This CDR3 is CASSPTSGRALSYNEQFF. The CDR3 DNA sequence: TGTGCCAGCTCACCGACTAGCGGGAGGGCCTTGAGCTACAATGAGCAGTTCTTC. V is TRBV18 and J is TRBJ2-1; 14 bases fit TRBD2. Germline V gene data show CDR1 as KGHSH and CDR2 as LQKENI. V shed 3 bases, J shed 3 bases, and the junction held 7 bases outside the gene matches. The CDR3 is 18 residues long.

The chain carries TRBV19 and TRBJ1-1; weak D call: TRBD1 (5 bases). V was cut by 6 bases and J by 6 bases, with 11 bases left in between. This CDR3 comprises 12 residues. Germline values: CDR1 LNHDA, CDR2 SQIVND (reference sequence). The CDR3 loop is CASRAEGAEAFF. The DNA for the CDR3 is TGTGCCAGTAGGGCCGAAGGGGCTGAAGCTTTCTTT.

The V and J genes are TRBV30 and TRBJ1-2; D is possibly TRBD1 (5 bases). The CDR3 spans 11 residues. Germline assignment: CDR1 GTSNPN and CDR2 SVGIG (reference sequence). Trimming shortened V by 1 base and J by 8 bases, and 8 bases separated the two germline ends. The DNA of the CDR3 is TGTGCCTGGAGTGACGACAGAGGCTACACCTTC. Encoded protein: CAWSDDRGYTF.

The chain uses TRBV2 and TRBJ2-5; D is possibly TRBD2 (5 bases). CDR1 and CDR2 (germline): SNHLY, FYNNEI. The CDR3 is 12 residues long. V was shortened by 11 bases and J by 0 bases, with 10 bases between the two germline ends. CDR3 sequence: CASRRDQETQYF. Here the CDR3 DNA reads TGTGCCTCGCGGCGGGACCAAGAGACCCAGTACTTC.